This T cell receptor (beta chain) was recorded in a study of cytomegalovirus exposure and HLA in healthy donors. For the study at large: Of around 400 genotyped donors, roughly 76% grouped in the Caucasian-associated ancestry cluster.

The V segment lost 6 bases and the J segment 3 bases; nucleotides outside the gene matches: 6. CDR3 length equals 15 residues. Germline V gene lookup returns CDR1 MNHNS and CDR2 SASEGT. Study conclusions and caveats: A later analysis revealed that TCR association rates differed between HLA loci, peaking at DRB1 and bottoming out at HLA-C. Presence/absence analyses assumed roughly uniform sequencing depth across donors. Most CMV-associated TCR beta chains appeared HLA-restricted in a later analysis.

Primers for the PCR totalled 60 Vbeta and 13 Jbeta. Only in-frame clones appear in the TCRdb table, and some are missing; sequencing was by immunoSEQ multiplex PCR. The sample carries 85,000 to 100,000 clones, around 82% recorded once. Notes on this clone: The antigen is unknown.

The chain joins TRBV6-1 to TRBJ1-4; 8 bases match TRBD1. Sequenced input: PBMCs. The clonotype comes from a man in his forties in good health and CMV-seronegative. The CDR3 is CASSPDRGSNEKLFF. CDR3 bases: TGTGCCAGCAGCCCTGACAGGGGCTCTAATGAAAAACTGTTTTTT.